The T cell receptor beta chain described here comes from a study of T cell repertoires in cytomegalovirus infection. Study details: CMV epitopes, recently identified HLA-C-restricted and well-studied HLA-B-restricted, were used. Indications of both CMV infection and matching HLA type were provided by public TCR beta signatures.

Per the germline V gene, CDR1 is KGHSH and CDR2 is LQKENI. The length of the CDR3 is 16 residues. V shed 3 bases and J shed 2 bases, with 15 bases lying between them. TCRdb re-analysed the reads in MiXCR, keeping a single row per CDR3 protein. The sample carries roughly 800,000 distinct CDR3 sequences, approximately 32% recorded once. The count of this clonotype is one. Its antigen is unidentified. Study-level results: Dominating the ex vivo response were TCR beta clonotypes that were CMV-specific and HLA-C-restricted. Adding up the frequency of public TCR beta families identified people who carried CMV plus the relevant HLA.

The sequence was collected from a human donor in good health (CMV status not recorded). Some clones in this sample may be carry-over from other donors' samples. The chain carries TRBV18 and TRBJ2-3, with D unclear. This specimen was cultured CD8+ T cells from PBMCs, taken from culture after CMV antigen stimulation. This chain's CDR3 is CASSPLSRSATDTQYF. Here the CDR3 DNA reads TGTGCCAGCTCACCCTTGTCCCGTTCGGCCACAGATACGCAGTATTTT.